A selection of T cell receptor beta chains follows, all from one sample in a study of cytomegalovirus exposure and HLA in healthy donors. Measured with immunoSEQ multiplex PCR; TCRdb has only the in-frame clones, and not every one. The sample has about 170,000 clones; approximately 71% are singletons. The sequenced sample was PBMCs. The receptors originated from a woman under 30 in good health and CMV-seropositive. Both conserved end residues are part of each CDR3. The D gene is left open where the match is weak. Rows give clone size only sometimes, using once, few, many, or a class for an expanded clone.

J: TRBJ2-7
D: TRBD1
V: TRBV4-3
size: .
DNA: TGCGCCAGCAGCCAAGAGGGGGACAGGTCAGCCTACGAGCAGTACTTC
CDR3: CASSQEGDRSAYEQYF

J: TRBJ1-2
D: .
V: TRBV29-1
size: .
DNA: TGCAGCGTTGTTTCCTTCCTCGGCTACACCTTC
CDR3: CSVVSFLGYTF

J: TRBJ1-3
D: .
V: TRBV6-5
size: .
DNA: TGTGCCAGCAGTTACCCTAGAGACAGCCAAAACACCATATATTTT
CDR3: CASSYPRDSQNTIYF

J: TRBJ1-2
D: .
V: TRBV4-3
size: few
DNA: TGCGCCAGCAGCCAAGAAGATGAAGGGGTTGGCTACACCTTC
CDR3: CASSQEDEGVGYTF

J: TRBJ1-4
D: .
V: TRBV29-1
size: .
DNA: TGCAGCGTTCCGGGGGGAACTAATGAAAAACTGTTTTTT
CDR3: CSVPGGTNEKLFF

J: TRBJ2-1
D: TRBD1
V: TRBV6-4
size: .
DNA: TGTGCCAGCAGTGACTCCCCAGGGGGCAATGAGCAGTTCTTC
CDR3: CASSDSPGGNEQFF

J: TRBJ1-1
D: .
V: TRBV9
size: few
DNA: TGTGCCAGCTCCCTAGGGGGGGTGTCTACTGAAGCTTTCTTT
CDR3: CASSLGGVSTEAFF

J: TRBJ2-7
D: TRBD1
V: TRBV4-1
size: .
DNA: TGCGCCAGCAGCCAAGAACCGGGACAGGGGATCTACGAGCAGTACTTC
CDR3: CASSQEPGQGIYEQYF

J: TRBJ1-5
D: TRBD1
V: TRBV6-1
size: .
DNA: TGTGCCAGCAGTGGCCCGGGACAGGGCACCAATCAGCCCCAGCATTTT
CDR3: CASSGPGQGTNQPQHF

J: TRBJ1-2
D: .
V: TRBV21-1
size: .
DNA: TGTGCCAGCAGCCCCGCCGGGGACAGGGACTATGGCTACACCTTC
CDR3: CASSPAGDRDYGYTF

J: TRBJ2-1
D: .
V: TRBV15
size: .
DNA: TGTGCCACCAGCAGAGATATTCGGGGGAATGAGCAGTTCTTC
CDR3: CATSRDIRGNEQFF

J: TRBJ2-2
D: .
V: TRBV7-6
size: once
DNA: TGTGCCAGCAGCCGCACAGGGCCCACCGGGGAGCTGTTTTTT
CDR3: CASSRTGPTGELFF

J: TRBJ2-5
D: .
V: TRBV12-5
size: .
DNA: TGTGCTAGTGGGCCAAGTCCCGGGACATTCGTTCTGGAGACCCAGTACTTC
CDR3: CASGPSPGTFVLETQYF

J: TRBJ2-7
D: .
V: TRBV7-2
size: .
DNA: TGTGCCAGCAGCTTATATTTATCCGAGCAGTACTTC
CDR3: CASSLYLSEQYF

J: TRBJ2-7
D: TRBD1
V: TRBV5-6
size: .
DNA: TGTGCCAGCAGCTATTCCGGGACAGGGGCCTACGAGCAGTACTTC
CDR3: CASSYSGTGAYEQYF

J: TRBJ1-2
D: .
V: TRBV18
size: .
DNA: TGTGCCAGCTCGCAAGTTGACACGCTCGACTATGGCTACACCTTC
CDR3: CASSQVDTLDYGYTF

J: TRBJ2-3
D: .
V: TRBV5-5
size: .
DNA: TGTGCCAGCAGCCAAGACAGATTCCCAGATACGCAGTATTTT
CDR3: CASSQDRFPDTQYF

J: TRBJ2-7
D: TRBD2
V: TRBV7-2
size: .
DNA: TGTGCCAGCAGCTTTGGCGGGGGGGCCTACGAGCAGTACTTC
CDR3: CASSFGGGAYEQYF

J: TRBJ2-5
D: .
V: TRBV19
size: .
DNA: TGTGCCAGTAGTCCGGACAGACAAGAGACCCAGTACTTC
CDR3: CASSPDRQETQYF